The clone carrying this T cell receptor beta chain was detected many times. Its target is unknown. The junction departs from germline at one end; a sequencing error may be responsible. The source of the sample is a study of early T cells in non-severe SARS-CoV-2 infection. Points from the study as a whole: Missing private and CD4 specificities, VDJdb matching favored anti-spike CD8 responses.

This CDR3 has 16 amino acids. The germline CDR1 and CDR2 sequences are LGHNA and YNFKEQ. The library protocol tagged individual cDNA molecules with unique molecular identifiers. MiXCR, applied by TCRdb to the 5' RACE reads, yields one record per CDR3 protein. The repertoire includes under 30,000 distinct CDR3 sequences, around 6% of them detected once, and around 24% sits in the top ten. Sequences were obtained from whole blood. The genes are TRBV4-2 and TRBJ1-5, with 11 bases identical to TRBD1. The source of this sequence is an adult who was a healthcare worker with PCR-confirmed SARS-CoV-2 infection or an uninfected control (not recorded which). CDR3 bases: TGTGCCAGCAACCAAAACGCGGACAGGGGGCTTCAGCCCCAGCATTTT. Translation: CASNQNADRGLQPQHF.